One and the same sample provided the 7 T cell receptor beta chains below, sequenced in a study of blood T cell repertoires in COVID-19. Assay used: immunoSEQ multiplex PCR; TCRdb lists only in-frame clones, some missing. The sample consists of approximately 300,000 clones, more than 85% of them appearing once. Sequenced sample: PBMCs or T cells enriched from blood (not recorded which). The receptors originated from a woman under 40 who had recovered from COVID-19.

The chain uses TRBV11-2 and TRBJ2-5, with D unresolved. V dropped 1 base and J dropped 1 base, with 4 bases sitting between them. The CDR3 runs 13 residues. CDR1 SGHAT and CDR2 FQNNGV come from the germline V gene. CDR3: CASSLGSQETQYF. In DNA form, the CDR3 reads TGTGCCAGCAGCTTAGGCAGCCAAGAGACCCAGTACTTC.

Here the CDR3 reads CASSVISGRATDTQYF. CDR3 nucleotides: TGTGCCAGCAGCGTAATAAGCGGGAGGGCCACAGATACGCAGTATTTT. The chain recombines TRBV9 with TRBJ2-3; TRBD2 matches at 10 bases. Germline values: CDR1 SGDLS, CDR2 YYNGEE. The junction had 4 bases not matched to a gene; V was cut back by 1 base and J by 2 bases. CDR3 length equals 16 residues.

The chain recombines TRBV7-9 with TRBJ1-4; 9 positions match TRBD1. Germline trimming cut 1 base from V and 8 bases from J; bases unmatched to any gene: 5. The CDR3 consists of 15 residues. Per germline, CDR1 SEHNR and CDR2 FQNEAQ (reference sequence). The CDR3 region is CASSLDGTGSEKLFF. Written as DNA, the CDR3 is TGTGCCAGCAGCTTAGACGGGACAGGGAGCGAAAAACTGTTTTTT.

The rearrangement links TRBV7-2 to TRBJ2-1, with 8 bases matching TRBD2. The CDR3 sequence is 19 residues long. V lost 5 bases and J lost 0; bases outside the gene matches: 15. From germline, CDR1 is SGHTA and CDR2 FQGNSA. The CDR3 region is CASSPLGLVGSSSYNEQFF. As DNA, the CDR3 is TGTGCCAGCAGCCCCTTGGGACTAGTGGGATCAAGCTCCTACAATGAGCAGTTCTTC.

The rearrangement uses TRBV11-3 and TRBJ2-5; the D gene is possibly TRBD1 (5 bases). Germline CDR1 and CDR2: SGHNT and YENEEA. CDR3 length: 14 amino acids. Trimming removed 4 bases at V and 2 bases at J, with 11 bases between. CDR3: CASSSRQLQETQYF. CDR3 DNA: TGTGCCAGCAGCTCAAGACAGCTACAAGAGACCCAGTACTTC.

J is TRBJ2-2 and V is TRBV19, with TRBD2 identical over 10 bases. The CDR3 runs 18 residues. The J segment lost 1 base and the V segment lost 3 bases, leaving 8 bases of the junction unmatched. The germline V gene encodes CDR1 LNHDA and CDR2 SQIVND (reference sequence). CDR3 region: CASSMLGAGGLNTGELFF. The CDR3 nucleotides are TGTGCCAGTAGTATGCTCGGAGCGGGGGGGCTGAACACCGGGGAGCTGTTTTTT.

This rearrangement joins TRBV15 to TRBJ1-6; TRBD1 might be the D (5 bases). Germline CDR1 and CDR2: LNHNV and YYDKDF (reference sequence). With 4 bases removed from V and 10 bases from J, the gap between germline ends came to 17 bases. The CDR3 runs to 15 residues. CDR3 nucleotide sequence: TGTGCCACCAGCACTCGGCCAGGGAGGGAGTCACCCCTCCACTTT. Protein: CATSTRPGRESPLHF.